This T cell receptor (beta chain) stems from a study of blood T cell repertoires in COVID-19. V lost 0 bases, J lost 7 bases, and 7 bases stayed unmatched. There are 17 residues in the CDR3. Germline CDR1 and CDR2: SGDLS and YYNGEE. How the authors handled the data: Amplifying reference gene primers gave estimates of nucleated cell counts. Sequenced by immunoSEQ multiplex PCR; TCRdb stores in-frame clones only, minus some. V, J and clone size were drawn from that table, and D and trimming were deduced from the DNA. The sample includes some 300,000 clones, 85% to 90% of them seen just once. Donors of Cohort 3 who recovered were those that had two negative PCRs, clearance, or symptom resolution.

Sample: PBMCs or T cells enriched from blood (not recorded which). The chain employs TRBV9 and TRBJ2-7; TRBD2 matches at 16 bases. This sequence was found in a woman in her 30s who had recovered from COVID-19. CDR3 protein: CASSVAGGGLAGGEQYF. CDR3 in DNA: TGTGCCAGCAGCGTAGCTGGGGGGGGACTAGCGGGAGGGGAGCAGTACTTC.